This TCR beta chain was recorded in a study of blood T cell repertoires in COVID-19. Overall study: The samples span acute and convalescent COVID-19 from the United States, Italy and Spain. The cDNA or gDNA used as material had been derived from T cells, B-cell-depleted T cells, or PBMCs.

This clone is a singleton in its sample. The CDR3 is 16 amino acids. Germline CDR1 reads KGHSH; CDR2 reads LQKENI. The V gene lost 1 base and the J gene lost 6 bases, with 15 bases spanning the gap. Authors' processing steps: Counts of nucleated cells, estimated from reference gene primer amplification, were obtained. Sequencing used immunoSEQ multiplex PCR; TCRdb keeps in-frame clones, though not all of them. V and J calls and clone size are copied from that table; D and trimming were computed from the DNA. The data hold about 99,000 clones, with less than 85% observed a single time. The chain links TRBV18 to TRBJ2-2; D is possibly TRBD2 (5 bases). The receptor comes from a woman of 80 years or more with active or convalescent COVID-19. Input material: peripheral blood. The CDR3 here is CASSPLLIRGAGELFF. The CDR3 DNA is TGTGCCAGCTCACCACTTCTTATACGGGGTGCCGGGGAGCTGTTTTTT.